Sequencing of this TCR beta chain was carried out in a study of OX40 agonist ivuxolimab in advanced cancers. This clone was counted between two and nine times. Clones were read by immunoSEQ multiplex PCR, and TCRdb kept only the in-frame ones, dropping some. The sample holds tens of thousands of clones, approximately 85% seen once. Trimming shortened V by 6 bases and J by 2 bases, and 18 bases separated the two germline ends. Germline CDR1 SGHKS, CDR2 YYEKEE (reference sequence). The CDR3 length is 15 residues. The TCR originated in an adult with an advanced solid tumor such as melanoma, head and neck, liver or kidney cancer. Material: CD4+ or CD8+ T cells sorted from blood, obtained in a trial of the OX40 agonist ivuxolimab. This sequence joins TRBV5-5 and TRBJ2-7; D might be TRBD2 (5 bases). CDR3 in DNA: TGTGCCAGCACCCAAAGACGGGGATTCACCTACGAGCAGTACTTC. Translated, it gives CASTQRRGFTYEQYF.